These T cell receptor beta chains were read from a single sample in a study of neurological immune-mediated disorders. TCRdb processed the 5' RACE reads anew with MiXCR; each CDR3 protein has one entry. In the table there are fewer than 85,000 distinct CDR3 sequences, 4.3% of which are singletons. The specimen was PBMCs. The receptors were gathered from a woman aged 60-75 years with multiple sclerosis. Each CDR3 is given without its conserved first and last residue. The order of the fields is D gene, V gene, J gene, CDR3 protein. A D gene is named only where the DNA matches it firmly.

>NA|TRBV5-1|TRBJ2-7
ASSLEESEQY
>NA|TRBV7-9|TRBJ2-3
ASSSSQGGAADTQY
>TRBD1|TRBV5-1|TRBJ2-7
ASNTDRGTYEQY
>NA|TRBV20-1|TRBJ1-2
SARGTVTRYGYT
>NA|TRBV5-1|TRBJ2-3
ASSLAGGPDTQY
>NA|TRBV20-1|TRBJ1-6
SARPGANSPLH
>TRBD1|TRBV5-5|TRBJ2-2
ASSMDRGRGELF
>NA|TRBV7-8|TRBJ1-6
ASSLDGRGSPLH
>TRBD1|TRBV3-1|TRBJ2-1
ASSLRQGLYNEQF
>TRBD2|TRBV5-1|TRBJ2-2
ASRPTSGRNTGELF
>NA|TRBV7-8|TRBJ2-7
ASSLVGQSYEQY
>TRBD1|TRBV4-1|TRBJ2-7
ASSKTGTGGFEQY
>NA|TRBV20-1|TRBJ2-3
SARGGARGPDTQY
>TRBD1|TRBV4-2|TRBJ1-2
ASSQALSATGFRGYT
>NA|TRBV11-2|TRBJ1-1
ASSLDKNPYTEAF
>NA|TRBV10-2|TRBJ2-1
ASSESYEQF
>NA|TRBV7-8|TRBJ2-7
ASSLASGGGYEQY
>NA|TRBV20-1|TRBJ1-6
SARDWGVSSYNSPLH
>TRBD1|TRBV15|TRBJ2-5
ATSRDQGRQGDQETQY
>TRBD1|TRBV7-9|TRBJ2-2
ATAGTGGTGELF
>NA|TRBV5-5|TRBJ2-1
ASSLAHPSYNEQF
>NA|TRBV7-2|TRBJ2-1
ASSLIGNEQF
>NA|TRBV18|TRBJ2-3
ASSPGPDSTDTQY
>NA|TRBV5-1|TRBJ1-2
ASSLELDSTGYT
>NA|TRBV5-1|TRBJ1-4
ASSLYQLGEKLF
>TRBD1|TRBV20-1|TRBJ1-2
SARTGGFDGYT
>NA|TRBV6-6|TRBJ1-6
ASILHGGVDSPLH
>TRBD2|TRBV5-1|TRBJ2-2
ASMLYSGDANTGELF
>NA|TRBV3-1|TRBJ2-5
ASSQGSRPQETQY
>TRBD1|TRBV20-1|TRBJ2-3
SASQGVFTDTQY
>NA|TRBV7-9|TRBJ1-2
ASSLPVTNYGYT
>NA|TRBV7-6|TRBJ1-3
ASIPHTGNTIY
>NA|TRBV7-9|TRBJ1-6
ASSLQGGNSPLH
>TRBD2|TRBV6-4|TRBJ2-1
ASSEALAGYNEQF
>NA|TRBV7-6|TRBJ2-5
ASSLGGLRNEGQY
>TRBD2|TRBV9|TRBJ2-7
ASSVDPSGATRYEQY
>NA|TRBV27|TRBJ2-5
ASSFAGVGETQY
>TRBD1|TRBV20-1|TRBJ2-7
SARGRDRRNEQY
>TRBD1|TRBV5-1|TRBJ1-2
ASSLEGADYGYT
>TRBD1|TRBV5-1|TRBJ1-4
ASSAGTGVEKLF
>TRBD2|TRBV20-1|TRBJ2-7
SASPVAGGDYEQY
>TRBD1|TRBV5-1|TRBJ1-1
ASSLMTGGGTEAF
>NA|TRBV12-3/TRBV12-4|TRBJ1-2
ASSLPGGNGYT
>NA|TRBV12-3/TRBV12-4|TRBJ1-2
ASTGDNYGYT
>NA|TRBV5-1|TRBJ2-7
ASSREGGDGTYEQY
>TRBD1|TRBV7-2|TRBJ1-2
ASSRDRANYGYT
>NA|TRBV12-3/TRBV12-4|TRBJ1-1
ASSFGGGSAGAEAF
>NA|TRBV3-1|TRBJ2-7
ASSQDARPSYEQY
>NA|TRBV7-9|TRBJ2-3
ASSSTSSTDTQY
>NA|TRBV5-1|TRBJ2-1
ASSLVAASSYNEQF
>NA|TRBV28|TRBJ1-2
ASSSRTYGYT
>NA|TRBV7-2|TRBJ1-1
ASSPISGTGGTEAF
>NA|TRBV4-2|TRBJ2-6
ASSPRGANVLT
>NA|TRBV7-2|TRBJ2-1
ASSSWGYNEQF
>NA|TRBV6-6|TRBJ1-2
ASSSIIQGRGYT